This T cell receptor (beta chain) was captured in a study of cytomegalovirus exposure and HLA in healthy donors. On the study more broadly: A later analysis reported the 120 or so validation repertoires used the same platform as the 500 to 800 first-cohort repertoires. The study, taken as a whole, reports: A classifier reportedly called cytomegalovirus status with high sensitivity and specificity.

V shed 6 bases and J 13 bases; nucleotides not matched to a gene: 9. The CDR3 is made up of 12 amino acids. Per the germline V gene, CDR1 is SGHTA and CDR2 is FQGTGA. For this clone: Its antigen is not known.

Produced via immunoSEQ multiplex PCR; TCRdb's table is partial and in-frame only. The table includes 150,000 or so clones, about 88% detected once. The sequencing input was PBMCs. The receptor was isolated from a woman in her late teens or twenties in good health and CMV-seronegative. The chain links TRBV7-3 to TRBJ2-1; 7 bases are shared with TRBD1. CDR3 sequence reads: CASSFGQVPQFF. CDR3 nucleotide sequence: TGTGCCAGCAGTTTTGGACAGGTCCCTCAGTTCTTC.